This paragraph reports one T cell receptor beta chain. Its antigen target is currently unknown. No base quality values were provided; no much bigger clone lies one nucleotide off. Genomic DNA was isolated from the sorted cells so that the TCRbeta CDR3 region could be sequenced. TCRbeta CDR3 regions were sequenced using the immunoSEQ Assay. Here the immuneACCESS table is served through TCRdb, limited to in-frame sequences with V and J called. Missing clones are a known gap in these copies; in checked studies unresolved V genes cover under half, and the rest lacks a known reason. In all, the sample holds tens of thousands of clones, and 80% to 95% of those were seen once. About 0.63% of the sample lies in the top ten. The trial excluded patients who had a history of autoimmune disease or who were on systemic immunosuppression. Peripheral blood for TCR sequencing was collected from all dose cohorts at baseline, on cycle 4 day 1, and on cycle 7 day 1. Samples came from an open-label, multicenter, first-in-human phase I dose-escalation trial of ivuxolimab. Adults with locally advanced or metastatic melanoma, renal cell carcinoma, hepatocellular carcinoma or head and neck squamous cell carcinoma were enrolled in the trial. CD4+ and CD8+ T cells were sorted separately from peripheral blood before TCR sequencing.

Sequences MNHEY (CDR1) and SVGAGI (CDR2) are obtained from the germline V gene. V is reduced by 6 bases and J by 6 bases, leaving a spacing of 17 bases between them. Reading from cysteine to phenylalanine, the CDR3 counts 14 amino acids. The entry retains the CDR3 DNA only, 42 bases that are in frame from base 1. The sample comes from a study of OX40 agonist ivuxolimab in advanced cancers. Background on the whole study: Ivuxolimab was a fully human IgG2 agonistic monoclonal antibody targeting the costimulatory receptor OX40 (CD134). Intravenous ivuxolimab was administered to patients every 2 weeks at six dose levels: 0.01, 0.1, 0.3, 1.5, 3 and 10 mg/kg. Of the approximately 50 dose-escalation patients, hepatocellular carcinoma was present in about 20, melanoma in roughly 15, renal cell carcinoma in 9 and head and neck cancer in 9. In the dose-escalation cohort, 82.7% of patients were male, and the mean age was approximately 60 years, with a range of roughly 20 to 85. Patients were allowed to have had prior anti-PD-1, anti-PD-L1 or anti-CTLA-4 therapy, and approximately 40% of the dose-escalation patients had previously received checkpoint inhibitors. Three dose-escalation patients achieved partial responses, one with hepatocellular carcinoma and two with cutaneous melanoma. Peripheral TCRbeta sequencing was intended to test whether TCR sequence diversity was altered and clonal T-cell expansion was caused by ivuxolimab. The paper reports the monotherapy dose-escalation portion (N of about 51 patients) of the phase I ivuxolimab trial. What the research found in general, with its limitations: The antigen specificity of the peripheral T cells that underwent clonal expansion was not determined. In the 0.1-3.0 mg/kg groups, partial responders were among the patients with the lowest normalized peripheral clonal expansion, particularly in CD8+ T cells. Low levels of normalized T-cell clonal expansion were also seen in some patients who did not respond. Clonal expansion of both CD4+ and CD8+ blood T cells was observed from baseline to week 6 at doses 0.1 to 3.0 mg/kg. After ivuxolimab, more expanded clones were found on average in CD8+ T cells than in CD4+ T cells.

The chain couples TRBV6-5 to TRBJ2-5, with TRBD2 as a weak D call on 7 bases. This sample comprised CD4+ or CD8+ T cells sorted from blood, obtained in a trial of the OX40 agonist ivuxolimab. The TCR comes from an adult with an advanced solid tumor such as melanoma, head and neck, liver or kidney cancer. CDR3 protein: CASRIMGGPKTQYF. The nucleotides are TGTGCCAGCAGGATAATGGGGGGGCCGAAGACCCAGTACTTC.